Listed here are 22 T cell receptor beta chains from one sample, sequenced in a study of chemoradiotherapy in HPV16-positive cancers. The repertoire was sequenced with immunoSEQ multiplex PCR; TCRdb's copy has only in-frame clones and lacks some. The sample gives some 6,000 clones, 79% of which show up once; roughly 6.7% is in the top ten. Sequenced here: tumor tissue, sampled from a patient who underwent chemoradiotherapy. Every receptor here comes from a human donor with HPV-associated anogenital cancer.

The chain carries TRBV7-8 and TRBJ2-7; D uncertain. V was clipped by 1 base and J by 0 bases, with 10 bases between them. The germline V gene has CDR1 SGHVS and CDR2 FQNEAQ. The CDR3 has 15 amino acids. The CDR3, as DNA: TGTGCCAGCAGCTTAGGACACCTAAGCTCCTACGAGCAGTACTTC. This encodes CASSLGHLSSYEQYF.

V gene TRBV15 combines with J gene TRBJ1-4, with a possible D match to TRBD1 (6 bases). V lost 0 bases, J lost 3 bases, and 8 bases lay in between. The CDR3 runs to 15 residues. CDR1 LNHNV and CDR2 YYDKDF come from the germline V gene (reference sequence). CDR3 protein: CATSRDRQANEKLFF. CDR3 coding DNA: TGTGCCACCAGCAGAGATCGACAGGCTAATGAAAAACTGTTTTTT.

CDR3 DNA: TGTGCCAGCTCACCCCCTAGCGGGGGGATTGAGACCCAGTACTTC. This gives the protein CASSPPSGGIETQYF. The chain recombines TRBV18 with TRBJ2-5, with 11 nucleotides matching TRBD2. The CDR3 runs 15 residues. Germline V CDR1 and CDR2: KGHSH, LQKENI. Trimming removed 3 bases from V and 5 bases from J; junction bases left unmatched: 5.

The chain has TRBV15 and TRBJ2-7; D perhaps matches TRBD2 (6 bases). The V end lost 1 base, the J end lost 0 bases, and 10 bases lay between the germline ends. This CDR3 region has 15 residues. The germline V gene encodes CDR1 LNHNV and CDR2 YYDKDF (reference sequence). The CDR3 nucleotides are TGTGCCACCAGCAGAGGCGGGGCGGGCTCCTACGAGCAGTACTTC. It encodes CATSRGGAGSYEQYF.

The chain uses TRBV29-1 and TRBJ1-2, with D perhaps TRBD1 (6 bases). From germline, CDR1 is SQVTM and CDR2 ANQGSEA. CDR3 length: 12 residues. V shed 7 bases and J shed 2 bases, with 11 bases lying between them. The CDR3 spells CSGGADNYGYTF. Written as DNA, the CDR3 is TGCAGCGGGGGGGCCGACAACTATGGCTACACCTTC.

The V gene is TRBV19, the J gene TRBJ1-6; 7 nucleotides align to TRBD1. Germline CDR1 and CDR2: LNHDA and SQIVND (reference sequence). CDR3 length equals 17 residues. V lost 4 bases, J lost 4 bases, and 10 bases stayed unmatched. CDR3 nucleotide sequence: TGTGCCAGTAGTACCCTTACAGGGGAGTCTTATAATTCACCCCTCCACTTT. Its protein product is CASSTLTGESYNSPLHF.

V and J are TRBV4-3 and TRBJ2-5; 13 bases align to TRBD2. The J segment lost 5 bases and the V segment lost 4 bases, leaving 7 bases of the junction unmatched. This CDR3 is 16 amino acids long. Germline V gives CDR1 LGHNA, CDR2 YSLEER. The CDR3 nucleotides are TGCGCCAGCAGCCCAGGACTAGCGGGGGCTGGGGAGACCCAGTACTTC. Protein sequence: CASSPGLAGAGETQYF.

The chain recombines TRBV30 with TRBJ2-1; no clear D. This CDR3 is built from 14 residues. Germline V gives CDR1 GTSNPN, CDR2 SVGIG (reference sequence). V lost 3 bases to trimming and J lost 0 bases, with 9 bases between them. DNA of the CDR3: TGTGCCTGGAGCCCCGGCAGCTCCTACAATGAGCAGTTCTTC. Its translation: CAWSPGSSYNEQFF.

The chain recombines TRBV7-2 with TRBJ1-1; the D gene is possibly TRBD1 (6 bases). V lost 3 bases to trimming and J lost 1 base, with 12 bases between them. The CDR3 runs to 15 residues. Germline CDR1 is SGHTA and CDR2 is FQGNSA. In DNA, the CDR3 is TGTGCCAGCAGCTTCCTGACAGGAGAGAACACTGAAGCTTTCTTT. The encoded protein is CASSFLTGENTEAFF.

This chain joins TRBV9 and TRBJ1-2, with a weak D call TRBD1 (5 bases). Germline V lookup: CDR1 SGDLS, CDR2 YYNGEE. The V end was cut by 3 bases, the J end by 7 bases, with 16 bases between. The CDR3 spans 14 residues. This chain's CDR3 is CASSAGGGYRGYTF. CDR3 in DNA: TGTGCCAGCAGCGCCGGGGGAGGGTACCGTGGCTACACCTTC.

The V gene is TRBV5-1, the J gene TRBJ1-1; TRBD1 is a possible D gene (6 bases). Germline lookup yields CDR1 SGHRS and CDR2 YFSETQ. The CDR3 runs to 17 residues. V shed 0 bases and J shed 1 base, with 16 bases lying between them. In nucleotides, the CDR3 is TGCGCCAGCAGCTTGGGTAATACAGGGTTGGCGAACACTGAAGCTTTCTTT. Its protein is CASSLGNTGLANTEAFF.

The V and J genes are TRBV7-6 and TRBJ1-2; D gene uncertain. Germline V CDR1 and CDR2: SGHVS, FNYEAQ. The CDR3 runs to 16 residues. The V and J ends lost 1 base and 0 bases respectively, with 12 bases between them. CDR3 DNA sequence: TGTGCCAGCAGCTTAGAAGAAGCGGGGACTAACTATGGCTACACCTTC. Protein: CASSLEEAGTNYGYTF.

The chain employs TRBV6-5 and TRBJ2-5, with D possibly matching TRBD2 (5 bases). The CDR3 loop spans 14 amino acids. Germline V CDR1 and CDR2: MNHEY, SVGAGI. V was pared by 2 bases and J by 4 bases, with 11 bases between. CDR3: CASSYGSEGETQYF. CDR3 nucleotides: TGTGCCAGCAGTTACGGTAGCGAGGGAGAGACCCAGTACTTC.

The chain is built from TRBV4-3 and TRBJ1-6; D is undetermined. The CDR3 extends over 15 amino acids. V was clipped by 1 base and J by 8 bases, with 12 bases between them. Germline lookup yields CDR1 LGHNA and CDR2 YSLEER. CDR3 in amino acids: CASSQGLGIDSPLHF. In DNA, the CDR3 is TGCGCCAGCAGCCAAGGGTTAGGGATTGATTCACCCCTCCACTTT.

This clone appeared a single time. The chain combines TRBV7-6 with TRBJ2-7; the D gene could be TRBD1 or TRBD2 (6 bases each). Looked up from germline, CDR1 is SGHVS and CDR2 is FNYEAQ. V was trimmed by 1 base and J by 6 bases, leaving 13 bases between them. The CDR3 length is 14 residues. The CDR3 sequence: CASSLGKGGFEQYF. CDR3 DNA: TGTGCCAGCAGCTTAGGGAAAGGGGGGTTCGAGCAGTACTTC.

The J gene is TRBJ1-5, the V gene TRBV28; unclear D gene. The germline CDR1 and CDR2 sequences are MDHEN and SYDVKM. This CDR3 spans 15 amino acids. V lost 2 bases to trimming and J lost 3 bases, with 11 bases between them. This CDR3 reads CASSLGQTINQPQHF. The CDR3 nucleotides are TGTGCCAGCAGTTTAGGTCAGACTATCAATCAGCCCCAGCATTTT. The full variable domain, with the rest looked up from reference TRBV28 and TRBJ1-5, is DVKVTQSSRYLVKRTGEKVFLECVQDMDHENMFWYRQDPGLGLRLIYFSYDVKMKEKGDIPEGYSVSREKKERFSLILESASTNQTSMYLCASSLGQTINQPQHFGDGTRLSIL.

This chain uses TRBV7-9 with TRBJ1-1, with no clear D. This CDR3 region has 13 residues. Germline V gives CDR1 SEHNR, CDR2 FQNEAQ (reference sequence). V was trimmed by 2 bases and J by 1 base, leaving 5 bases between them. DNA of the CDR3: TGTGCCAGCAGCTTAACTTCGAACACTGAAGCTTTCTTT. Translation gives CASSLTSNTEAFF.

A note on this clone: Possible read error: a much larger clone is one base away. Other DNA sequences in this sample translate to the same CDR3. The CDR3 nucleotides are TGTGCTAGCACGGAGCAGAACACCGGGGAGCTGTTTTTT. It translates to CASTEQNTGELFF. This chain links TRBV6-1 with TRBJ2-2; D is uncertain. The germline V gene encodes CDR1 MNHNS and CDR2 SASEGT. The CDR3 has 13 residues.

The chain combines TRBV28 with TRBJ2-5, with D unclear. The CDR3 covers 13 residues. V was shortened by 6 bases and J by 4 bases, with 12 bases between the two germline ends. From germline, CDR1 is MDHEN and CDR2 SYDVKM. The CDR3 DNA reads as TGTGCCAGCAGCCCCTACAGAGGAGAGACCCAGTACTTC. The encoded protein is CASSPYRGETQYF.

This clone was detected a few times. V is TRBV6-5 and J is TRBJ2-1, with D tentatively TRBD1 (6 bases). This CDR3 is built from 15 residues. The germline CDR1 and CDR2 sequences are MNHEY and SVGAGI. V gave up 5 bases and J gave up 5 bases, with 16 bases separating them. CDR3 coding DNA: TGTGCCAGCAGTCTAGGGGGAAGAGGACACAATGAGCAGTTCTTC. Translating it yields CASSLGGRGHNEQFF.

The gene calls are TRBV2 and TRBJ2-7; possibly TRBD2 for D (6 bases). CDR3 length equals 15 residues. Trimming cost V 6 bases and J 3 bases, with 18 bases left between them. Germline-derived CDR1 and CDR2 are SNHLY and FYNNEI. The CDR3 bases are TGTGCCAGCAGCCCGACGGGGGTTAGAGGCTACGAGCAGTACTTC. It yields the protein CASSPTGVRGYEQYF.

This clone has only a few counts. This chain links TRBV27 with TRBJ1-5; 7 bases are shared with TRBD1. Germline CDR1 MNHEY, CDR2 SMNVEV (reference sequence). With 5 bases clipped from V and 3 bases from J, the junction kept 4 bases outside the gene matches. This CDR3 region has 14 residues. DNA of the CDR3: TGTGCCAGCAGTCCCGACAGGGCCAATCAGCCCCAGCATTTT. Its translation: CASSPDRANQPQHF.